A selection of T cell receptor beta chains follows, all from one sample in a study of blood T cell repertoires in COVID-19. Method: immunoSEQ multiplex PCR; TCRdb's copy keeps in-frame clones and lacks some. The table includes about 390,000 clones, around 87% detected once. The sequencing sample was made of peripheral blood. These receptors originate from a woman in her sixties or seventies with COVID-19, enrolled during active disease. CDR3s include the opening cysteine and the closing phenylalanine or tryptophan. A D gene is named only where the DNA matches it firmly.

d_call v_call cdr3_aa
- TRBV5-1 CASSLVMDTQYF
TRBD1 TRBV25-1 CASSAGTGEADGYTF
- TRBV10-3 CATAGVATNEKLFF
TRBD1 TRBV19 CASSISGQGHYGYTF
- TRBV9 CASSVRINSPLHF
TRBD1 TRBV6-5 CASSPDRIAYEQYF
- TRBV6-5 CASSNRGGDEKLFF
TRBD1 TRBV5-1 CASSLAESGGLNTEAFF
TRBD1 TRBV4-1 CASRQTGKTTYGYTF
- TRBV2 CASRRRGLNYGYTF
- TRBV10-2 CASSNVETKTDTLNTEAFF
- TRBV6-5 CASSYRDTEAFF
TRBD1 TRBV6-5 CASSYPGQQRTEAFF
- TRBV11-3 CASSFGGWGYTF
- TRBV4-2 CASSQGTSRGANEQFF
- TRBV7-3 CASSFKGGARNEQFF
TRBD2 TRBV9 CASSVGLAGGPQARYDEQFF
- TRBV3-1/TRBV3-2 CASSQFLTRGTGELFF
TRBD1 TRBV9 CASSVGGTGAGYTF
- TRBV2 CASSGLNPLGRGSMYSNQPQHF
TRBD2 TRBV14 CASSPGLVFTDTQYF
TRBD1 TRBV5-1 CASSFGQGTYEQYF
- TRBV9 CASSVAGFSYGYTF
- TRBV29-1 CSVGGLYGYTF
- TRBV6-6 CASSSLSTGELFF
- TRBV3-1/TRBV3-2 CASSQRDYEQYF
- TRBV18 CASSSTQGNTEAFF
- TRBV29-1 CSVERMGHNEKLFF
- TRBV7-8 CASSSEGALGNSPLHF
TRBD2 TRBV10-3 CAISGSGGANTGELFF
TRBD1 TRBV7-3 CASSLGPGGGYTF
TRBD1 TRBV3-1/TRBV3-2 CASGLRQGGGYTF
TRBD1 TRBV6-4 CASSQTGGTEAFF
TRBD1 TRBV5-1 CASSLGSGTGLTDF
- TRBV2 CASRISGEQYF
- TRBV3-1/TRBV3-2 CASSRSRVVNYGYTF
TRBD2 TRBV9 CASSAPPTSGEDTQYF
TRBD1 TRBV6-5 CASSYGTEGQPQHF
TRBD1 TRBV7-8 CASSSGQGARGQFF
- TRBV5-1 CASSLGQIFNSPLHF
TRBD1 TRBV12-5 CASGLAPGQGLYSNQPQHF
TRBD1 TRBV7-3 CASSSGQVRGYTF
- TRBV19 CASRALGQGTEAFF
- TRBV25-1 CASSELLEQFF
- TRBV27 CASSPPWEYGYTF
- TRBV7-2 CASRAWREGTEAFF
- TRBV5-6 CASSLGGRGSYNEQFF
- TRBV6-2/TRBV6-3 CASSRGGDQPQHF
- TRBV20-1 CSARLHSGYTF
- TRBV19 CASSIARGLQRTGANVLTF
TRBD1 TRBV5-1 CASSFGQGNEKLFF
- TRBV7-9 CASSPLGGPGISPLHF
- TRBV4-1 CASSQVYRGQQETQYF